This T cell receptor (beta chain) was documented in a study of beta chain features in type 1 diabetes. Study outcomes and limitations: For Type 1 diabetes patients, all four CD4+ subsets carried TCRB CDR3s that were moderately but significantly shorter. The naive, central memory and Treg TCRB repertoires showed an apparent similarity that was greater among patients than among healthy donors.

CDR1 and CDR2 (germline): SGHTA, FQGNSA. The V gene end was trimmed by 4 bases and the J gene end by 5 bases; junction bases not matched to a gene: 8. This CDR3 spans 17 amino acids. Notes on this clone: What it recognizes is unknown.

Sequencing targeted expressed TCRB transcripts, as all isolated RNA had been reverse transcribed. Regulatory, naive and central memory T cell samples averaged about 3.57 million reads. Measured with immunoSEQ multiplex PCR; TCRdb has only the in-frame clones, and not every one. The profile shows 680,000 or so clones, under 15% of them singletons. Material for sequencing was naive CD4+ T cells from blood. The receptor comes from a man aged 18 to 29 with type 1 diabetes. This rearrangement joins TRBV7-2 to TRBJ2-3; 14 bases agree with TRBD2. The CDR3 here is CASSWGLAGDGGDTQYF. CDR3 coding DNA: TGTGCCAGCAGCTGGGGACTAGCGGGGGACGGTGGAGATACGCAGTATTTT. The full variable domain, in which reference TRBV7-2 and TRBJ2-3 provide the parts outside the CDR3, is GAGVSQSPSNKVTEKGKDVELRCDPISGHTALYWYRQSLGQGLEFLIYFQGNSAPDKSGLPSDRFSAERTGGSVSTLTIQRTQQEDSAVYLCASSWGLAGDGGDTQYFGPGTRLTVL.